This section outlines one T cell receptor beta chain sequence together with its context. This entry comes from a study of cytomegalovirus exposure and HLA in healthy donors. This CDR3 comprises 15 residues. Germline V gene data show CDR1 as SEHNR and CDR2 as FQNEAQ (reference sequence). The V end lost 5 bases, the J end lost 5 bases, and 18 bases lay between the germline ends. Sequenced by immunoSEQ multiplex PCR; TCRdb stores in-frame clones only, minus some. The repertoire holds around 130,000 clones, with roughly 86% as singletons. Specimen: PBMCs. The receptor was isolated from a young man in good health and CMV-seronegative. V usage is TRBV7-9 and J usage is TRBJ1-2; possible D gene TRBD1, 5 bases. CDR3 in DNA: TGTGCCAGCAGCCCTTGGGGCAGGGAGGTGTATGGCTACACCTTC. It yields the protein CASSPWGREVYGYTF.